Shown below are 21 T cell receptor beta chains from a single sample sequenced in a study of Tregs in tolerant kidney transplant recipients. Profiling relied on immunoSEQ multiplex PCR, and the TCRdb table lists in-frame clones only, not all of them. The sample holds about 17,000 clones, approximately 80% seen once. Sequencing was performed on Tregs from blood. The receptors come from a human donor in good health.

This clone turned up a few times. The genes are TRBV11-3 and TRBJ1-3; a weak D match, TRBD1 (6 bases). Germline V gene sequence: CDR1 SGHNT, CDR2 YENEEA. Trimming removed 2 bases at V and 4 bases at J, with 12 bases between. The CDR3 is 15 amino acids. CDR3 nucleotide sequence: TGTGCCAGCAGCTTATGGGGGCACATCGGAAACACCATATATTTT. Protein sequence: CASSLWGHIGNTIYF.

DNA of the CDR3: TGCGCCAGCAGCTTGGCCGGAGCGGGGGCGCGGTACGAGCAGTACTTC. Amino acid sequence: CASSLAGAGARYEQYF. This chain connects TRBV5-1 to TRBJ2-7; 8 bases are a match to TRBD2. CDR1 and CDR2 (germline): SGHRS, YFSETQ. The CDR3 totals 16 residues. V was pared by 0 bases and J by 4 bases, with 9 bases of the junction left unmatched. Combining the CDR3 with reference TRBV5-1 and TRBJ2-7 gives the whole variable domain KAGVTQTPRYLIKTRGQQVTLSCSPISGHRSVSWYQQTPGQGLQFLFEYFSETQRNKGNFPGRFSGRQFSNSRSEMNVSTLELGDSALYLCASSLAGAGARYEQYFGPGTRLTVT.

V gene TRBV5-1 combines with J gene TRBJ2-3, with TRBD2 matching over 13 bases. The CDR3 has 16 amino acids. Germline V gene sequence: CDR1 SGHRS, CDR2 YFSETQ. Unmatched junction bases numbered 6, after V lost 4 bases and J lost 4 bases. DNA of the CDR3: TGCGCCAGCAGCACCCTACTAGCGGGGGGGTCAGATACGCAGTATTTT. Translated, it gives CASSTLLAGGSDTQYF. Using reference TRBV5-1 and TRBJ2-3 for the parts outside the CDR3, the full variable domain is KAGVTQTPRYLIKTRGQQVTLSCSPISGHRSVSWYQQTPGQGLQFLFEYFSETQRNKGNFPGRFSGRQFSNSRSEMNVSTLELGDSALYLCASSTLLAGGSDTQYFGPGTRLTVL.

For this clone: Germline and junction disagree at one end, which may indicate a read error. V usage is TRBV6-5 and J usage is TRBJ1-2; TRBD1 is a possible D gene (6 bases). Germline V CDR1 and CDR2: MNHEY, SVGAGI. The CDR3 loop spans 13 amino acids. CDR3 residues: CASRFGSGQLFYF. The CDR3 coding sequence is TGTGCCAGCAGGTTTGGGTCAGGACAGCTCTTTTACTTC.

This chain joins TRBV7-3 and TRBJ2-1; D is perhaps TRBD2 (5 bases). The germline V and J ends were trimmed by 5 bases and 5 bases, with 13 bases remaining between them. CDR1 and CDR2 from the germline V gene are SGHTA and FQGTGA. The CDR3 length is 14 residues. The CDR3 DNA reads TGTGCCAGCAGCCCGACCTTAGCGAACAATGAGCAGTTCTTC. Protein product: CASSPTLANNEQFF. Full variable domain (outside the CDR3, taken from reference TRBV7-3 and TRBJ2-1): GAGVSQTPSNKVTEKGKYVELRCDPISGHTALYWYRQSLGQGPEFLIYFQGTGAADDSGLPNDRFFAVRPEGSVSTLKIQRTERGDSAVYLCASSPTLANNEQFFGPGTRLTVL.

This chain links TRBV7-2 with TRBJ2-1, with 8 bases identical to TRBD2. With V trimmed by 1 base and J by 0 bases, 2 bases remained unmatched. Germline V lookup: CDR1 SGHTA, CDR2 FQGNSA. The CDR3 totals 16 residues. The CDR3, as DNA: TGTGCCAGCAGCTTAGGGAGCGGGAGCTCCTACAATGAGCAGTTCTTC. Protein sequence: CASSLGSGSSYNEQFF.

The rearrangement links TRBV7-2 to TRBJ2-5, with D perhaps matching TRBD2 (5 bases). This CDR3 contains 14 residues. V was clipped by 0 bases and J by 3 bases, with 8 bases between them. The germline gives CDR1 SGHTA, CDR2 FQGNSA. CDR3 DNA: TGTGCCAGCAGCTTAGCGGCGGGCGAAGAGACCCAGTACTTC. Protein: CASSLAAGEETQYF.

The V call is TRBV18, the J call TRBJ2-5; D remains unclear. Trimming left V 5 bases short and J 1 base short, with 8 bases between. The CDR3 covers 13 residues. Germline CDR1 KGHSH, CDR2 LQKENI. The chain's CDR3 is CASSEKIQETQYF. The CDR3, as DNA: TGTGCCAGCTCAGAGAAAATCCAAGAGACCCAGTACTTC.

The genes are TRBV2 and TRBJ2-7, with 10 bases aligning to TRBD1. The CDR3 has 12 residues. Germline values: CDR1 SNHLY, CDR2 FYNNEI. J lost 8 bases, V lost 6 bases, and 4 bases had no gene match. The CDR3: CASRDRGVKQYF. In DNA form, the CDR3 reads TGTGCCAGCAGGGACAGGGGGGTCAAGCAGTACTTC.

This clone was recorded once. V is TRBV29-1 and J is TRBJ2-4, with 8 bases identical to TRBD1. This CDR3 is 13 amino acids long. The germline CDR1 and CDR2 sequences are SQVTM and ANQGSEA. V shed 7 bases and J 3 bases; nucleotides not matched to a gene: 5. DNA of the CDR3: TGCAGCGGTCTGACAGGGGACAAAAACATTCAGTACTTC. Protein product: CSGLTGDKNIQYF.

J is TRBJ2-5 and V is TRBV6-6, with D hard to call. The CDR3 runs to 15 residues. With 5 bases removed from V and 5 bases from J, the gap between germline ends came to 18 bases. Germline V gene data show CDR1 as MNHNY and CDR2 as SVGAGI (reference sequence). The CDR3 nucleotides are TGTGCCAGCAGTACACGCCTCGGACCAAGGGAGACCCAGTACTTC. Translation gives CASSTRLGPRETQYF.

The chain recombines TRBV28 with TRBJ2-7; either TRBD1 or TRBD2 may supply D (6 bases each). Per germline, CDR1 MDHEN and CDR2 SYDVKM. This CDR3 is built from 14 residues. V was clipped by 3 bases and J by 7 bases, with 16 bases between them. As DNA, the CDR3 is TGTGCCAGCAGTTTTAGTGGGGGGCGCCAGGAGCAGTACTTC. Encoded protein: CASSFSGGRQEQYF.

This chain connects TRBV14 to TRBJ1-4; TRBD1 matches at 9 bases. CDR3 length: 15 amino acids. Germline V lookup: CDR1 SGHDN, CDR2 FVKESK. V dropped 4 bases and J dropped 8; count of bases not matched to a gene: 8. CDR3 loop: CASSLRTGVVEKLFF. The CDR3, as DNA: TGTGCCAGCAGCCTCCGGACAGGGGTGGTCGAAAAACTGTTTTTT.

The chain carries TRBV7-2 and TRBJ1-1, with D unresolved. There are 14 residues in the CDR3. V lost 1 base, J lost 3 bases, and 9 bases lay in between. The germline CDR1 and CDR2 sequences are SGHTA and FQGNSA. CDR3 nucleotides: TGTGCCAGCAGCTTAGGTAACAGCCACACTGAAGCTTTCTTT. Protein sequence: CASSLGNSHTEAFF.

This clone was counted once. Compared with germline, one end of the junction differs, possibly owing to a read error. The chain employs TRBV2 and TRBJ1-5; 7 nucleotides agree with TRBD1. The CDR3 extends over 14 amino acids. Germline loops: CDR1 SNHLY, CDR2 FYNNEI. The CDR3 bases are TGTGCCAGCAGCGAAGGGACAGTAGGGCAGCCCCAGCATTTT. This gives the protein CASSEGTVGQPQHF. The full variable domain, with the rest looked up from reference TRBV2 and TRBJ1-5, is EPEVTQTPSHQVTQMGQEVILRCVPISNHLYFYWYRQILGQKVEFLVSFYNNEISEKSEIFDDQFSVERPDGSNFTLKIRSTKLEDSAMYFCASSEGTVGQPQHFGDGTRLSIL.

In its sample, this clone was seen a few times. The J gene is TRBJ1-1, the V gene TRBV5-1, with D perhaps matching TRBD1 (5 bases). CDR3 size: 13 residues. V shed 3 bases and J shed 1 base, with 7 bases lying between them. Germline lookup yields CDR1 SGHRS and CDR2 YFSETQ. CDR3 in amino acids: CASSSQGNTEAFF. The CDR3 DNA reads TGCGCCAGCAGCTCCCAGGGGAACACTGAAGCTTTCTTT.

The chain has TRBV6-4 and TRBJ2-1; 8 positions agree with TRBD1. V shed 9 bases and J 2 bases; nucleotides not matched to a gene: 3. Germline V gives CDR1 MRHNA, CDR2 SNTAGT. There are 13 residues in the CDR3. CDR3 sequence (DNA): TGTGCCAGACCGGGACAGGCCTACAATGAGCAGTTCTTC. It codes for CARPGQAYNEQFF.

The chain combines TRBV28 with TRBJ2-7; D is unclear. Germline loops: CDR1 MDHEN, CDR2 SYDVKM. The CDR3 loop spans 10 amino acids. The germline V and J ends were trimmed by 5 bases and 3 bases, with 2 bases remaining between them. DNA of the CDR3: TGTGCCAGCAGTAACTACGAGCAGTACTTC. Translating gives CASSNYEQYF.

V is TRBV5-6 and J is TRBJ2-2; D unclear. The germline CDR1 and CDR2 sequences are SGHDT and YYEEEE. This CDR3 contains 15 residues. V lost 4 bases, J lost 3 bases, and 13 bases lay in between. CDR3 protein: CASSALSSYTGELFF. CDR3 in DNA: TGTGCCAGCAGCGCCCTTAGCTCATACACCGGGGAGCTGTTTTTT.

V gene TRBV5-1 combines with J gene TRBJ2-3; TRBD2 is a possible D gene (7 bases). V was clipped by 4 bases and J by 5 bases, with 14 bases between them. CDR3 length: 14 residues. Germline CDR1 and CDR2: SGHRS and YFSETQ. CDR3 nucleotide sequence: TGCGCCAGCAGCCGGGGGGCCGGCGAAGATACGCAGTATTTT. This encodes CASSRGAGEDTQYF.

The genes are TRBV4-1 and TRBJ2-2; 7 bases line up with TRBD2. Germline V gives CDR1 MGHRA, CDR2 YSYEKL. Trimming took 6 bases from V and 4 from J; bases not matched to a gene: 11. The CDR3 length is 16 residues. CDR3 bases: TGCGCCAGCAGTCCTATCGGGCGGGAGCGCACCGGGGAGCTGTTTTTT. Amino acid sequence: CASSPIGRERTGELFF.